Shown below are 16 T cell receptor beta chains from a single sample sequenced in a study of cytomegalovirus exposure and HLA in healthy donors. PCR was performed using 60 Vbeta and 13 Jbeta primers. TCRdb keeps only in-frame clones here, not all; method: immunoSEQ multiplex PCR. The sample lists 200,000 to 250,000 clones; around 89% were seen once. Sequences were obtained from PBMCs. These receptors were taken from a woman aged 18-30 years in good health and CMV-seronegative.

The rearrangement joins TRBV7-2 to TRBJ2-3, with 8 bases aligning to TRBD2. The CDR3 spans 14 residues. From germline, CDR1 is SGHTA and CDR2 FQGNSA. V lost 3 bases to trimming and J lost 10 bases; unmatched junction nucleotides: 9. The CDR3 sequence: CASSFPGLGSAQYF. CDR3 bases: TGTGCCAGCAGCTTCCCGGGACTAGGGTCAGCGCAGTATTTT.

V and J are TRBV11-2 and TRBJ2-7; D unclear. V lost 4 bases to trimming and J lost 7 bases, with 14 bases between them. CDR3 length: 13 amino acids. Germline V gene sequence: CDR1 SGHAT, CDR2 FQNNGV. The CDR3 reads CASSSSNRREQYF. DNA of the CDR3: TGTGCCAGCAGCTCGAGTAACCGTCGGGAGCAGTACTTC.

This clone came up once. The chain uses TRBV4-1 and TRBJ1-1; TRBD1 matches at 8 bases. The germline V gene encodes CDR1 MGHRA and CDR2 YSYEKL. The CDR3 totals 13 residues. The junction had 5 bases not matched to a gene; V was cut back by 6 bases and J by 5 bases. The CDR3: CASRPQGATEAFF. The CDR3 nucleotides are TGCGCCAGCAGGCCGCAGGGGGCTACTGAAGCTTTCTTT.

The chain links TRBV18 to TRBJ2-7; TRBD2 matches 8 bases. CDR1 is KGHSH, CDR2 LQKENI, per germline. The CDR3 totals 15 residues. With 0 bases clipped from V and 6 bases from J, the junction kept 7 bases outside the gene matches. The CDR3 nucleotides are TGTGCCAGCTCACCACCTAGCGGGGAAAGGAGCGAGCAGTACTTC. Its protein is CASSPPSGERSEQYF. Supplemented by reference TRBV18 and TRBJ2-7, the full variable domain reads NAGVMQNPRHLVRRRGQEARLRCSPMKGHSHVYWYRQLPEEGLKFMVYLQKENIIDESGMPKERFSAEFPKEGPSILRIQQVVRGDSAAYFCASSPPSGERSEQYFGPGTRLTVT.

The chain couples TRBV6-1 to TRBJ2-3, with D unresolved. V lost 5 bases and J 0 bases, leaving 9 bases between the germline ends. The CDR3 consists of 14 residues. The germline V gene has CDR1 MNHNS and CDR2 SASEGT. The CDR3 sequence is CASSNSPSTDTQYF. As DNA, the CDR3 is TGTGCCAGCAGTAATAGCCCGAGCACAGATACGCAGTATTTT.

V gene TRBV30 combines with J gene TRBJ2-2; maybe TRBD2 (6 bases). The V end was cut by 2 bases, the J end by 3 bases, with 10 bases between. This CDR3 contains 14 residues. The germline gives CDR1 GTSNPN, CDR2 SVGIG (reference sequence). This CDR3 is CAWSRGSDTGELFF. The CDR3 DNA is TGTGCCTGGAGTCGGGGGAGTGACACCGGGGAGCTGTTTTTT.

As DNA, the CDR3 is TGCAGCGTCTTGGGGACTAGCGGCTCTGGGGCCAACGTCCTGACTTTC. Its translation: CSVLGTSGSGANVLTF. The chain links TRBV29-1 to TRBJ2-6, with 11 positions matching TRBD2. This CDR3 spans 16 amino acids. V lost 6 bases to trimming and J lost 0 bases; unmatched junction nucleotides: 4. From germline, CDR1 is SQVTM and CDR2 ANQGSEA.

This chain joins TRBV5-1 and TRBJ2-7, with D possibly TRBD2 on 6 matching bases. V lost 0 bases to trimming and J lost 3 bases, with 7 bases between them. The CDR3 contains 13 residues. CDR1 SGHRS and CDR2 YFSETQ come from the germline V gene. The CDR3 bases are TGCGCCAGCAGCTTGGAGCGGGTCTACGAGCAGTACTTC. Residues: CASSLERVYEQYF.

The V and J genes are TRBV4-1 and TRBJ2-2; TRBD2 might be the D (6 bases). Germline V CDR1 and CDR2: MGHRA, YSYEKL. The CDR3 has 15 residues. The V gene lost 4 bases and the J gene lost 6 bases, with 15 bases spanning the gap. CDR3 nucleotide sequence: TGCGCCAGCAGCCTGGCGGGAAGAACAGCCGGGGAGCTGTTTTTT. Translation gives CASSLAGRTAGELFF.

CDR3 bases: TGTGCCAGCAGCAAAGATGGAGCGGGGGATGAGCAGTTCTTC. Residues: CASSKDGAGDEQFF. The chain joins TRBV21-1 to TRBJ2-1; the table's TRBD2 call for D was not verified on the DNA. TRBV21-1 is a documented pseudogene. The CDR3 has 14 amino acids.

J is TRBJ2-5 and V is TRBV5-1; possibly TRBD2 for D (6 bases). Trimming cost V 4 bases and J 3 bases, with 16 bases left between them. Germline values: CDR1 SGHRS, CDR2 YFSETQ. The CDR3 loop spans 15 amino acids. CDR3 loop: CASSLQSTREETQYF. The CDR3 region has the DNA TGCGCCAGCAGCCTCCAATCGACTAGAGAAGAGACCCAGTACTTC.

Here the CDR3 DNA reads TGTGCCAGCAGTTACAGGACTAACTATGGCTACACCTTC. This translates into CASSYRTNYGYTF. The chain is built from TRBV2 and TRBJ1-2, with a weak D call TRBD1 (5 bases). The germline V gene encodes CDR1 SNHLY and CDR2 FYNNEI. The CDR3 is 13 residues long. With 5 bases removed from V and 0 bases from J, the gap between germline ends came to 7 bases.

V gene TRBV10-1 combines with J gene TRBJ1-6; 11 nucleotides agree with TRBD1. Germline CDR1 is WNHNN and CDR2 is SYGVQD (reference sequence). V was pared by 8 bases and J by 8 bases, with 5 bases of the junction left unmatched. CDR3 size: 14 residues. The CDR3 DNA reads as TGCGCCAGCTCGCCGGGACAGGGGGATTCACCCCTCCACTTT. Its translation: CASSPGQGDSPLHF.

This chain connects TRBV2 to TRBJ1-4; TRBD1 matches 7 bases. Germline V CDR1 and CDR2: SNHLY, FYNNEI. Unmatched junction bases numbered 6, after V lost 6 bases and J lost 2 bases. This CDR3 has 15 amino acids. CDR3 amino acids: CASRGGLSTNEKLFF. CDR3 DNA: TGTGCCAGCAGAGGGGGCCTTTCCACTAATGAAAAACTGTTTTTT.

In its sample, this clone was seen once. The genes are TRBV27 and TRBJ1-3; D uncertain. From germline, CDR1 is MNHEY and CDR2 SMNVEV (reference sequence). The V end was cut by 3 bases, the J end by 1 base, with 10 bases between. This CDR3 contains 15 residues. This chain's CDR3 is CASSFVTSSGNTIYF. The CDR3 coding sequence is TGTGCCAGCAGTTTTGTGACATCATCTGGAAACACCATATATTTT.

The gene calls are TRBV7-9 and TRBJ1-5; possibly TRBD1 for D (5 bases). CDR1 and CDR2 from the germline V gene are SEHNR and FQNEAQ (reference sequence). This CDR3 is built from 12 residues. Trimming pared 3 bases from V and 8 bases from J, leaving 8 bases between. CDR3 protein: CASSLAGEPQHF. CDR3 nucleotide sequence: TGTGCCAGCAGCTTGGCGGGGGAGCCCCAGCATTTT.